These 27 T cell receptor beta chains were sequenced from one sample in a study of cytomegalovirus exposure and HLA in healthy donors (dated by TCRdb to about 2017). The receptor library was made with the immunoSEQ multiplex PCR assay. A mixture of 60 forward primers for TCR Vbeta segments and 13 reverse primers for TCR Jbeta segments was used in the multiplex PCR. TCRdb took over this immuneACCESS table, retaining in-frame rearrangements with V and J assigned. Such tables are incomplete; in checked studies, under half of the missing clones stem from an unresolved V gene, and the remainder is unexplained. Recorded for this sample are about 89,000 clones; approximately 71% of them occurred a single time. About 4% of the sample comes from the top ten. Material for sequencing was PBMCs. The receptors stem from a man aged 25 to 40 in good health and CMV-seronegative.

This chain connects TRBV28 to TRBJ2-3; TRBD1 might be the D (5 bases). Trimming left V 8 bases short and J 3 bases short, with 21 bases between. Germline values: CDR1 MDHEN, CDR2 SYDVKM. The CDR3 is made up of 16 amino acids. CDR3 amino acids: CASGGASLMATDTQYF. CDR3 nucleotides: TGTGCCAGCGGTGGGGCATCCCTCATGGCTACAGATACGCAGTATTTT.

The V and J genes are TRBV5-1 and TRBJ1-4, with no clear D. V lost 0 bases and J 2 bases, leaving 8 bases between the germline ends. The CDR3 totals 15 residues. Germline CDR1 SGHRS, CDR2 YFSETQ. The CDR3 here is CASSLDGRTNEKLFF. Here the CDR3 DNA reads TGCGCCAGCAGCTTGGATGGCAGGACTAATGAAAAACTGTTTTTT.

This clone was recorded once. The V and J genes are TRBV27 and TRBJ2-5, with D possibly TRBD1 on 6 matching bases. This CDR3 region has 15 residues. The germline CDR1 and CDR2 sequences are MNHEY and SMNVEV (reference sequence). Between the trimmed V and J ends, which lost 2 bases and 1 base, there was a span of 11 bases. The CDR3 bases are TGTGCCAGCAGTTTAAGGTGGACAGCCCAAGAGACCCAGTACTTC. It translates to CASSLRWTAQETQYF.

The CDR3, as DNA: TGTGCCAGCAGCCTGGGACAAACTAACACCATATATTTT. This encodes CASSLGQTNTIYF. The chain employs TRBV4-2 and TRBJ1-3; tentative D call: TRBD1 (6 bases). CDR3 length equals 13 residues. Trimming stripped 4 bases from V and 7 bases from J, with 11 bases between. Germline assignment: CDR1 LGHNA and CDR2 YNFKEQ.

This clone was detected only a few times. The chain joins TRBV10-3 to TRBJ1-2; tentatively, D is TRBD1 (5 bases). V lost 6 bases, J lost 2 bases, and 10 bases lay in between. Germline V gene lookup returns CDR1 ENHRY and CDR2 SYGVKD. This CDR3 contains 13 residues. CDR3 loop: CAIRSQGNYGYTF. As DNA, the CDR3 is TGTGCCATCAGAAGCCAGGGAAACTATGGCTACACCTTC.

The chain recombines TRBV2 with TRBJ2-2; 7 positions match TRBD2. The junction had 5 bases not matched to a gene; V was cut back by 3 bases and J by 1 base. The CDR3 is 16 amino acids. Germline assignment: CDR1 SNHLY and CDR2 FYNNEI. The CDR3 here is CASSETSIKNTGELFF. Written as DNA, the CDR3 is TGTGCCAGCAGTGAGACTAGCATAAAGAACACCGGGGAGCTGTTTTTT.

The chain is built from TRBV5-1 and TRBJ1-6; the match to TRBD1 covers 7 bases. The CDR3 length is 14 residues. The V segment lost 1 base and the J segment 7 bases; nucleotides outside the gene matches: 2. Germline V gene lookup returns CDR1 SGHRS and CDR2 YFSETQ. CDR3 bases: TGCGCCAGCAGCTTGACAGGGGTCAATTCACCCCTCCACTTT. The encoded protein is CASSLTGVNSPLHF.

The genes are TRBV28 and TRBJ2-5, with TRBD2 matching over 7 bases. The J call may be wrong; the DNA end is better matched by TRBJ2-7. The CDR3 has 14 residues. Germline CDR1 reads MDHEN; CDR2 reads SYDVKM. CDR3 region: CASNPPRGTYEQYF. The DNA of the CDR3 is TGTGCCAGCAACCCCCCGCGGGGGACCTACGAGCAGTACTTC.

The rearrangement joins TRBV7-9 to TRBJ2-6; D not resolved. The CDR3 has 15 residues. Per germline, CDR1 SEHNR and CDR2 FQNEAQ (reference sequence). With 2 bases removed from V and 0 bases from J, the gap between germline ends came to 5 bases. DNA of the CDR3: TGTGCCAGCAGCTTATCAGTCTCTGGGGCCAACGTCCTGACTTTC. Residues: CASSLSVSGANVLTF.

V is TRBV5-8 and J is TRBJ2-1; 7 bases map to TRBD2. The CDR3 totals 14 residues. Germline V CDR1 and CDR2: SGHTS, YDEGEE. V trimming: 1 base; J trimming: 4 bases; junction bases outside the gene matches: 2. CDR3 DNA sequence: TGTGCCAGCAGCTTGTCTAGCGGTTACAATGAGCAGTTCTTC. Translated: CASSLSSGYNEQFF.

V gene TRBV5-1 combines with J gene TRBJ2-5, with 11 nucleotides matching TRBD2. CDR1 is SGHRS and CDR2 is YFSETQ in the germline V gene. The V gene end was trimmed by 5 bases and the J gene end by 2 bases; junction bases not matched to a gene: 5. CDR3 size: 15 residues. The CDR3 DNA is TGCGCCAGCAGGCCGGGACTAGCGGTGCAAGAGACCCAGTACTTC. Its translation is CASRPGLAVQETQYF.

The chain recombines TRBV4-1 with TRBJ2-1, with TRBD2 matching 9 bases. The CDR3 runs to 17 residues. CDR1 is MGHRA and CDR2 is YSYEKL in the germline V gene. With 0 bases clipped from V and 5 bases from J, the junction kept 8 bases outside the gene matches. The CDR3 protein is CASSQDQASGNNNEQFF. CDR3 bases: TGCGCCAGCAGCCAAGATCAGGCTAGCGGGAACAACAATGAGCAGTTCTTC.

The J gene is TRBJ1-1, the V gene TRBV28; no reliable D call. The CDR3 has 15 amino acids. Deletions cut 1 base from V and 1 base from J, with 10 bases between. CDR1 and CDR2 (germline): MDHEN, SYDVKM. CDR3 coding DNA: TGTGCCAGCAGTTTATCTCTTTTGGCGAACACTGAAGCTTTCTTT. Translated, it gives CASSLSLLANTEAFF.

The chain combines TRBV27 with TRBJ2-7; maybe TRBD1 (6 bases). Trimming removed 3 bases from V and 0 bases from J, with 9 bases in between. The CDR3 is 14 amino acids. Germline V gene data show CDR1 as MNHEY and CDR2 as SMNVEV (reference sequence). This CDR3 is CASSLTGSSYEQYF. CDR3 nucleotide sequence: TGTGCCAGCAGTTTGACAGGAAGCTCCTACGAGCAGTACTTC.

The rearrangement uses TRBV6-5 and TRBJ1-1; a possible D gene is TRBD1 (6 bases). The CDR3 covers 15 residues. Trimming left V 2 bases short and J 4 bases short, with 14 bases between. Germline assignment: CDR1 MNHEY and CDR2 SVGAGI. This CDR3 reads CASSYGTGSVTEAFF. The CDR3 bases are TGTGCCAGCAGTTACGGTACAGGGTCGGTCACTGAAGCTTTCTTT.

DNA of the CDR3: TGTGCCAGCTCACCAGGGTTACAGGGGAATGGCTACACCTTC. It specifies CASSPGLQGNGYTF. This chain links TRBV18 with TRBJ1-2; TRBD1 agrees at 7 bases. Trimming cost V 2 bases and J 6 bases; bases outside gene matches: 6. The CDR3 has 14 amino acids. Germline assignment: CDR1 KGHSH and CDR2 LQKENI.

V is TRBV18 and J is TRBJ2-2, with a weak D call TRBD2 (6 bases). This CDR3 has 16 amino acids. From germline, CDR1 is KGHSH and CDR2 LQKENI. V was clipped by 1 base and J by 7 bases, with 16 bases between them. The CDR3 loop is CASSPQRARGDGELFF. CDR3 DNA: TGTGCCAGCTCACCACAGCGGGCCCGAGGAGACGGGGAGCTGTTTTTT. The complete variable domain, with remaining parts taken from reference TRBV18 and TRBJ2-2, reads NAGVMQNPRHLVRRRGQEARLRCSPMKGHSHVYWYRQLPEEGLKFMVYLQKENIIDESGMPKERFSAEFPKEGPSILRIQQVVRGDSAAYFCASSPQRARGDGELFFGEGSRLTVL.

This clone has a single count. The chain employs TRBV7-8 and TRBJ2-3, with TRBD1 identical over 12 bases. The J segment lost 5 bases and the V segment lost 4 bases, leaving 7 bases of the junction unmatched. The CDR3 loop spans 16 amino acids. Per the germline V gene, CDR1 is SGHVS and CDR2 is FQNEAQ. CDR3 DNA sequence: TGTGCCAGCAGCTCGGGACAGGGGGCAGGAGTAGATACGCAGTATTTT. This gives the protein CASSSGQGAGVDTQYF.

This chain connects TRBV7-9 to TRBJ1-2; D is undetermined. Germline V gene lookup returns CDR1 SEHNR and CDR2 FQNEAQ (reference sequence). Trimming shortened V by 1 base and J by 3 bases, and 6 bases separated the two germline ends. This CDR3 contains 13 residues. The CDR3 nucleotides are TGTGCCAGCAGCTTAGAATCCGACTATGGCTACACCTTC. Its protein product is CASSLESDYGYTF.

This chain connects TRBV7-9 to TRBJ1-2, with 9 bases identical to TRBD1. Looked up from germline, CDR1 is SEHNR and CDR2 is FQNEAQ (reference sequence). This CDR3 has 15 residues. V was clipped by 5 bases and J by 3 bases; unmatched bases: 7. The CDR3 DNA follows: TGTGCCAGCAGCACACTGACAGGGGGTCACTATGGCTACACCTTC. It specifies CASSTLTGGHYGYTF.

The J gene is TRBJ2-1, the V gene TRBV11-2; D gene ambiguous. The CDR3 totals 13 residues. Trimming removed 5 bases at V and 6 bases at J, with 11 bases between. Germline V lookup: CDR1 SGHAT, CDR2 FQNNGV. As DNA, the CDR3 is TGTGCCAGCAGCCCCGATAGGAGCAATGAGCAGTTCTTC. Translation: CASSPDRSNEQFF.

V usage is TRBV30 and J usage is TRBJ1-2; D is ambiguous. Looked up from germline, CDR1 is GTSNPN and CDR2 is SVGIG (reference sequence). The CDR3 is 13 residues long. Deletions cut 0 bases from V and 6 bases from J, with 11 bases between. CDR3 sequence reads: CAWSVSVTHGYTF. The CDR3 region has the DNA TGTGCCTGGAGTGTTTCTGTGACACATGGCTACACCTTC.

The chain uses TRBV7-6 and TRBJ2-7; TRBD1 matches at 8 bases. The germline gives CDR1 SGHVS, CDR2 FNYEAQ. The CDR3 consists of 14 residues. With V trimmed by 3 bases and J by 4 bases, 5 bases remained unmatched. CDR3 protein: CASSLGQETYEQYF. The CDR3 DNA reads as TGTGCCAGCAGCTTGGGACAGGAAACTTACGAGCAGTACTTC.

This rearrangement joins TRBV19 to TRBJ1-1; 10 bases are shared with TRBD1. The CDR3 loop spans 14 amino acids. From germline, CDR1 is LNHDA and CDR2 SQIVND (reference sequence). With V trimmed by 2 bases and J by 6 bases, 3 bases remained unmatched. CDR3 protein: CASSIIGQGAEAFF. The DNA of the CDR3 is TGTGCCAGTAGTATAATCGGACAGGGGGCTGAAGCTTTCTTT.

The V call is TRBV20-1, the J call TRBJ1-2; D is uncertain. The V and J ends lost 1 base and 7 bases respectively, with 7 bases between them. The CDR3 has 11 amino acids. The germline V gene encodes CDR1 DFQATT and CDR2 SNEGSKA (reference sequence). The CDR3 is CSARAPGGYTF. In nucleotides, the CDR3 is TGCAGTGCTAGAGCACCGGGTGGCTACACCTTC.

The table lists this clone with a count of one. The chain links TRBV19 to TRBJ1-2; 8 bases match TRBD1. CDR1 is LNHDA and CDR2 is SQIVND in the germline V gene (reference sequence). The CDR3 runs 16 residues. V dropped 9 bases and J dropped 2; count of bases not matched to a gene: 14. In DNA, the CDR3 is TGTGCCAGCAGTGGACAGGGTGACTTTAGGAACTATGGCTACACCTTC. Translating gives CASSGQGDFRNYGYTF. Supplemented by reference TRBV19 and TRBJ1-2, the full variable domain reads DGGITQSPKYLFRKEGQNVTLSCEQNLNHDAMYWYRQDPGQGLRLIYYSQIVNDFQKGDIAEGYSVSREKKESFPLTVTSAQKNPTAFYLCASSGQGDFRNYGYTFGSGTRLTVV.

The chain recombines TRBV11-2 with TRBJ2-3; 10 bases line up with TRBD2. The CDR3 sequence is 17 residues long. The germline gives CDR1 SGHAT, CDR2 FQNNGV. Trimming removed 5 bases from V and 6 bases from J; junction bases left unmatched: 14. CDR3: CASSGGSGRAVSDTQYF. In DNA, the CDR3 is TGTGCCAGCAGCGGGGGCAGCGGGAGGGCCGTGTCGGATACGCAGTATTTT.